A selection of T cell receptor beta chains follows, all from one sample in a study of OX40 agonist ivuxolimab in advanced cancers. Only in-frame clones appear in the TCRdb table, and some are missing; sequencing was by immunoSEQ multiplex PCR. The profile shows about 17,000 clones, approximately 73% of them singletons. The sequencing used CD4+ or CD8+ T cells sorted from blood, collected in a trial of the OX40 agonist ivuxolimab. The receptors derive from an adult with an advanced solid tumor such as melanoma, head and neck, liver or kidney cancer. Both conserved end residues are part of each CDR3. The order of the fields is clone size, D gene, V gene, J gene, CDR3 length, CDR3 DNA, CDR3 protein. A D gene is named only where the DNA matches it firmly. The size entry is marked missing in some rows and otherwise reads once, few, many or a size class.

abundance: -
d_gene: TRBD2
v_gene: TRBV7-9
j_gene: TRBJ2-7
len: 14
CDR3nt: TGTGCCAGCAGCTTCGCGGGAGGGTCCTACGAGCAGTACTTC
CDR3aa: CASSFAGGSYEQYF

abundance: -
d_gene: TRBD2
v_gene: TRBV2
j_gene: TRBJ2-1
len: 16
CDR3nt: TGTGCCAGCAGCATCGGTACTAGCGGAAACCACAATGAGCAGTTCTTC
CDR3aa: CASSIGTSGNHNEQFF

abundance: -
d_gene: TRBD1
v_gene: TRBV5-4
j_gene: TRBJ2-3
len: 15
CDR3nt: TGTGCCAGCAGCTTAAAACAGGGGTCGGCAGATACGCAGTATTTT
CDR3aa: CASSLKQGSADTQYF

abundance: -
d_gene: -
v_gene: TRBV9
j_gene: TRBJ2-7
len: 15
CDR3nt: TGTGCCAGCAGCGCCGGGGTAGCGGCTACCTACGAGCAGTACTTC
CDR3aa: CASSAGVAATYEQYF

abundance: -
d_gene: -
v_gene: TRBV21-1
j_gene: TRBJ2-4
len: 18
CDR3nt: TGTGCCAGCAGCAGGGGCAGGGGTTTGCAGTTAGCCAAAAACATTCAGTACTTC
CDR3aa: CASSRGRGLQLAKNIQYF

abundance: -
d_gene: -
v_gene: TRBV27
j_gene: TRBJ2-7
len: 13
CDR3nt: TGTGCCAGCAGTCCCCCCTCGGGCTACGAGCAGTACTTC
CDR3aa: CASSPPSGYEQYF

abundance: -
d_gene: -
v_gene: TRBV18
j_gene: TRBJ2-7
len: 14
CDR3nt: TGTGCCAGCTCACCAGGGGATTTCCTCTACGAGCAGTACTTC
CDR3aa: CASSPGDFLYEQYF

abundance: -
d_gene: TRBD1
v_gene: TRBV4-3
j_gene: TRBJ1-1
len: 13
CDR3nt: TGCGCCAGCAGCCCGACAGGGAGATCTGAAGCTTTCTTT
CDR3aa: CASSPTGRSEAFF

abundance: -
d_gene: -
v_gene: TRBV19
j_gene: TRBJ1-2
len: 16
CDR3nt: TGTGCCAGTAGCAACCTATTGGGAGCCCCCAGGGATGGCTACACCTTC
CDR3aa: CASSNLLGAPRDGYTF

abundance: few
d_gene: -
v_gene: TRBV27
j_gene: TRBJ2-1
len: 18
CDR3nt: TGTGCCAGCAGTTGGGGAAGTGCCGGTCCGGGTTTAATCAATGAGCAGTTCTTC
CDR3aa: CASSWGSAGPGLINEQFF

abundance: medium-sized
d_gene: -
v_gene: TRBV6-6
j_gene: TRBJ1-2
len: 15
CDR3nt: TGTGCCAGCAGGGGTCTAGGCCTTGCTAACTATGGCTACACCTTC
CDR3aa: CASRGLGLANYGYTF

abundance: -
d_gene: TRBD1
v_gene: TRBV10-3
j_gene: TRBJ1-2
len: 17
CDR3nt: TGTGCCATCAGTCCGAACAGGGGAAGGGGTGAGGACTATGGCTACACCTTC
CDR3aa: CAISPNRGRGEDYGYTF

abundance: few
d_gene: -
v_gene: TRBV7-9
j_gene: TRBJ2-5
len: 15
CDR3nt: TGTGCCAGCAGCTTAGCGCCAGCGGGTCGGGAGACCCAGTACTTC
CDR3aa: CASSLAPAGRETQYF

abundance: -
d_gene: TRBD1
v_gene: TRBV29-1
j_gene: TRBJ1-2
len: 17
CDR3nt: TGCAGCGTTGAAGATTTTTCTGAGACAGGGGGCAGCTATGGCTACACCTTC
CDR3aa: CSVEDFSETGGSYGYTF

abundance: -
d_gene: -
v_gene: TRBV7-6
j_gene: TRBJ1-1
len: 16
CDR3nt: TGTGCCAGCAGCCCCGGGGTAGGAACAATGAACACTGAAGCTTTCTTT
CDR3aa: CASSPGVGTMNTEAFF

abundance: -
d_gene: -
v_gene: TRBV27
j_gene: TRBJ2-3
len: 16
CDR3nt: TGTGCCAGCAGCCTCCTACTCGGGGGAGACACAGATACGCAGTATTTT
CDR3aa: CASSLLLGGDTDTQYF

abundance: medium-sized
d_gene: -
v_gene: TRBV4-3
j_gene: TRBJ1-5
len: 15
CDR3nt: TGCGCCAGCAGCCAAGATCGGGGGATTTTTCAGCCCCAGCATTTT
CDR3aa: CASSQDRGIFQPQHF

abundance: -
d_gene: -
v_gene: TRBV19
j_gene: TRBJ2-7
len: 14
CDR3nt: TGTGCCAGTAGTACTGGGACTCCCGGGTACGAGCAGTACTTC
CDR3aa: CASSTGTPGYEQYF

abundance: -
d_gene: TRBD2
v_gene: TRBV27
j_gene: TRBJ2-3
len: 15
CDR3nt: TGTGCCAGCAGTTTCGGGACTAGGTTAGCAGATACGCAGTATTTT
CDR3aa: CASSFGTRLADTQYF

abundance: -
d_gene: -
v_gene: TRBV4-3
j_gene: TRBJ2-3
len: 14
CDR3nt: TGCGCCAGCAGCCAAGTTTCGAGCACAGATACGCAGTATTTT
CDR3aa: CASSQVSSTDTQYF

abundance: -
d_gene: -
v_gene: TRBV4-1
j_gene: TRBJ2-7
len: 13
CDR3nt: TGCGCCAGCAGCCAAGGATTGGGGTGCGAGCAGTACTTC
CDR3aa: CASSQGLGCEQYF

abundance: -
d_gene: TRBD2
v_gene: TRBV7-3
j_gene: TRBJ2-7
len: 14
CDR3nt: TGTGCCAGCAGCTTGAGTTTTAGCGGGAGTGAGCAGTACTTC
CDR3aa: CASSLSFSGSEQYF

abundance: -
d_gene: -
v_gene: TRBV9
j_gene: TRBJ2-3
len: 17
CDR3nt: TGTGCCAGCAGCGTTTTTGGGGGAGTGATGAACACAGATACGCAGTATTTT
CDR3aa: CASSVFGGVMNTDTQYF

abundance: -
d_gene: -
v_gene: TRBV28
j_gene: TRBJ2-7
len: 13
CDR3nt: TGTGCCAGCACCTCCCGGGAGAACTACGAGCAGTACTTC
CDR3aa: CASTSRENYEQYF

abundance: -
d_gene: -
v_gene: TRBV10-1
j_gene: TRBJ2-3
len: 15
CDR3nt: TGCGCCAGCAGTGATCGGGGTTGGGGCACAGATACGCAGTATTTT
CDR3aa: CASSDRGWGTDTQYF

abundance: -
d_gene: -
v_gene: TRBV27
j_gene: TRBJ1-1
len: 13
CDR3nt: TGTGCCAGCAGTGTAGTTCTGAACACTGAAGCTTTCTTT
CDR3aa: CASSVVLNTEAFF

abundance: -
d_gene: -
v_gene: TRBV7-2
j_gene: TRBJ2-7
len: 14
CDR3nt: TGTGCCAGCAGCTCCCGGGACGGACCCTACGAGCAGTACTTC
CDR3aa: CASSSRDGPYEQYF

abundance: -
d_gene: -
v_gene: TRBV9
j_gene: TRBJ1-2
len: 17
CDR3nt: TGTGCCAGCACCCCCTGGGACGGCTTTACTGCGGACTATGGCTACACCTTC
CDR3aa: CASTPWDGFTADYGYTF

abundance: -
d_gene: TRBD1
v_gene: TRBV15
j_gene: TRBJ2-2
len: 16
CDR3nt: TGTGCCACCAGCAGAGTTGGGACAGTTCAGGCCGGGGAGCTGTTTTTT
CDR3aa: CATSRVGTVQAGELFF

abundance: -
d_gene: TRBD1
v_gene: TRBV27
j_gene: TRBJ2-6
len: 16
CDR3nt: TGTGCCAGCAGTTTGGGACAGGGGGCTGGGGCCAACGTCCTGACTTTC
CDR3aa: CASSLGQGAGANVLTF

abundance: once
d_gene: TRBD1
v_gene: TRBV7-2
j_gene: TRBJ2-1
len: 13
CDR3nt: TGTGCCAGCAGCGGGACAGGGCTCGATGAGCAGTTCTTC
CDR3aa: CASSGTGLDEQFF

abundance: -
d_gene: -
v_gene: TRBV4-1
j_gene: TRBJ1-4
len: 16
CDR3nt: TGCGCCAGCAGCCAAGATCTGGGGGCAACTAATGAAAAACTGTTTTTT
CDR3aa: CASSQDLGATNEKLFF

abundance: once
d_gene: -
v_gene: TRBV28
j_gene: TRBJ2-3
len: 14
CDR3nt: TGTGCCAGCAGTTTCGTAAGTGGGTCCGATACGCAGTATTTT
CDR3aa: CASSFVSGSDTQYF

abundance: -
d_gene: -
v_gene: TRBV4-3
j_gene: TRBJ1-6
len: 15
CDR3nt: TGCGCCAGCAGCCAAGATAAGGGGGTCAATTCACCCCTCCACTTT
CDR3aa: CASSQDKGVNSPLHF

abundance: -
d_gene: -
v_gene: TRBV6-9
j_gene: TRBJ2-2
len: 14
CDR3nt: TGTGCCAGCAGTTACGACTCAGGGACCGGGGAGCTGTTTTTT
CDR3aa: CASSYDSGTGELFF

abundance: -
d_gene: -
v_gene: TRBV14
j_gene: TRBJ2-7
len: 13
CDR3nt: TGTGCCAGCAGGCTCGACAGCTCCTACGAGCAGTACTTC
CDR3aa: CASRLDSSYEQYF

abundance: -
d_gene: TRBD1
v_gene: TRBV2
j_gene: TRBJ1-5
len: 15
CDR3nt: TGTGCCAGCAGTACCTATGGACAGGGGGATCAGCCCCAGCATTTT
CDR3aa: CASSTYGQGDQPQHF

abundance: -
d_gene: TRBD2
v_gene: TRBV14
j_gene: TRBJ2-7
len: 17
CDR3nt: TGTGCCAGCAGCCAAGTGGGGCGGGAGGGGCCTTTCGACGAGCAGTACTTC
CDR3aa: CASSQVGREGPFDEQYF

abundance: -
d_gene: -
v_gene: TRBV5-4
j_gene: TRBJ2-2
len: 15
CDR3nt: TGTGCCAGCAGCTTAACCGGACAAAACACCGGGGAGCTGTTTTTT
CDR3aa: CASSLTGQNTGELFF

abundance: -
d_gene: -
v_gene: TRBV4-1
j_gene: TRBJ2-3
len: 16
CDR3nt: TGCGCCAGCAGCCAAGATCAGGGAATCGTCACGGATACGCAGTATTTT
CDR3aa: CASSQDQGIVTDTQYF

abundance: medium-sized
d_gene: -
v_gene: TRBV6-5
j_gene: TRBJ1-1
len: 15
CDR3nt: TGTGCCAGCAGTTACATGGGGGAAAGGGCCACTGAAGCTTTCTTT
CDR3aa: CASSYMGERATEAFF

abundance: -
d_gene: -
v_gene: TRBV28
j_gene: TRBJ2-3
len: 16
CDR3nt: TGTGCCAGCAGTTTAGGCCCAGGGCCCCTCACAGATACGCAGTATTTT
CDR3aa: CASSLGPGPLTDTQYF

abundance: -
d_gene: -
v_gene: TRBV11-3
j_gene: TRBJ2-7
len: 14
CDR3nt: TGTGCCAGCAGCTTATTTGCAGGGGACTACGAGCAGTACTTC
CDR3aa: CASSLFAGDYEQYF

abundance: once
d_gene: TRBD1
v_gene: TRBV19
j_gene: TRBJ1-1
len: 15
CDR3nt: TGTGCCAGTAGTATAGCAGCAGGGGGCGGGACTGAAGCTTTCTTT
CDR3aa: CASSIAAGGGTEAFF

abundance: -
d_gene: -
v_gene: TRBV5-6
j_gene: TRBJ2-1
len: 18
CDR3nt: TGTGCCAGCAGCTTGTTAGAGGCGGGAAGCTCCCCCTACAATGAGCAGTTCTTC
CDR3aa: CASSLLEAGSSPYNEQFF

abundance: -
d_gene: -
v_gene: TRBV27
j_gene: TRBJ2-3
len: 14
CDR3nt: TGTGCCAGCAGTCTAGCTTTTCAGGCAGATACGCAGTATTTT
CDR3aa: CASSLAFQADTQYF

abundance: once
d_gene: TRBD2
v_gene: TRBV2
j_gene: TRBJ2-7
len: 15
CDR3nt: TGTGCCAGCAGTGAAGGGACTAGCTCTGCCTACGAGCAGTACTTC
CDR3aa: CASSEGTSSAYEQYF

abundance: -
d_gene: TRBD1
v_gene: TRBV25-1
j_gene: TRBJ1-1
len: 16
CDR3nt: TGTGCCAGCAGTGACCCTGGGACAGGGATGAACACTGAAGCTTTCTTT
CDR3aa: CASSDPGTGMNTEAFF

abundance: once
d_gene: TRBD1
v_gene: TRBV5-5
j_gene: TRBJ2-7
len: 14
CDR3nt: TGTGCCAGCAGCCTGTCGGACAGGGAATACGAGCAGTACTTC
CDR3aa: CASSLSDREYEQYF

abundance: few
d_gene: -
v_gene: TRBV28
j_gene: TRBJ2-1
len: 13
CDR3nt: TGTGCCAGCAGTTTGAGTGTTGACAATGAGCAGTTCTTC
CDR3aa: CASSLSVDNEQFF

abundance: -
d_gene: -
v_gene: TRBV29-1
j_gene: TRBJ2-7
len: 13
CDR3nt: TGCAGCGTTGAGACAGGTGACTCCTACGAGCAGTACTTC
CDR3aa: CSVETGDSYEQYF

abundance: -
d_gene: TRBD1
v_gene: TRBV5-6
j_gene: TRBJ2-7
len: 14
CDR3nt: TGTGCCAGCAGCTTCGGACAGGGGCCCTACGAGCAGTACTTC
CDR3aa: CASSFGQGPYEQYF

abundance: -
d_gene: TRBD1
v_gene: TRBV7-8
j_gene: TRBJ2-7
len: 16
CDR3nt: TGTGCCAGCAGCCCCGACAGGGCAGGAAATTCCTACGAGCAGTACTTC
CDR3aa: CASSPDRAGNSYEQYF

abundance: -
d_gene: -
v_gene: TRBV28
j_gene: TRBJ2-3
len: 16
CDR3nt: TGTGCCAGCAGTTTAGGGGCCCTGCCGGGGATAGATACGCAGTATTTT
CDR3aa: CASSLGALPGIDTQYF

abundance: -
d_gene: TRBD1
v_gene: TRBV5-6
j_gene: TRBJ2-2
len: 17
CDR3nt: TGTGCCAGCAGCCAGCGACAGGGGGCTCGGAACACCGGGGAGCTGTTTTTT
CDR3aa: CASSQRQGARNTGELFF

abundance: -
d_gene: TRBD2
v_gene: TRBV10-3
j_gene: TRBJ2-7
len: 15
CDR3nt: TGTGCCATCAGTGAGAGGGCGGGAGAACGGTCCGAGCAGTACTTC
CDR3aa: CAISERAGERSEQYF

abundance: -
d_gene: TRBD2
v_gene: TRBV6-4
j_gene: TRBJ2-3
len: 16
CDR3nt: TGTGCCAGCAGTGACTCTAGCGGGAGGGCCACAGATACGCAGTATTTT
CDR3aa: CASSDSSGRATDTQYF

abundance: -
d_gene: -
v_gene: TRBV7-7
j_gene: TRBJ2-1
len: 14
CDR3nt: TGTGCCAGCAGCTTATTGGCTAGCGCCGATGAGCAGTTCTTC
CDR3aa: CASSLLASADEQFF

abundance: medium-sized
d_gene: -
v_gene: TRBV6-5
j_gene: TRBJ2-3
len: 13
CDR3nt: TGTGCCAGCAGTAAACTGGGGGCAGATACGCAGTATTTT
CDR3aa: CASSKLGADTQYF

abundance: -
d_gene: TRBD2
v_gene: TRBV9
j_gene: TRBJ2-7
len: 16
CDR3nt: TGTGCCAGCAGCGTAGGTGGGGCGGGAGCCCCGTACGAGCAGTACTTC
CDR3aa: CASSVGGAGAPYEQYF